The 26 T cell receptor beta chains presented below share a single source sample, sequenced in a study of T cells in Graves' hyperthyroidism and ophthalmopathy. Amplification of TCR beta CDR3 regions was performed using RNA transcripts as template. The primer set for the first-round RT-PCR of the TCR CDR3 was HTBI. TCRdb redid the calling of the multiplex PCR reads with MiXCR, one entry per CDR3 protein. This table holds roughly 380,000 distinct CDR3 sequences, 14% found once. Specimen: blood. The source is a woman aged 55-69 years with Graves' hyperthyroidism.

This clonotype was detected ten times or more. V is TRBV5-1 and J is TRBJ2-5; D is undetermined. This CDR3 has 14 residues. V shed 4 bases and J shed 3 bases, with 13 bases lying between them. The V gene's germline CDR1 is SGHRS and CDR2 YFSETQ. CDR3 DNA: TGCGCCAGCAGCCCACCAAACCAAGAAGAGACCCAGTACTTC. Protein product: CASSPPNQEETQYF. The variable domain in full, with the rest retrieved from reference TRBV5-1 and TRBJ2-5, is KAGVTQTPRYLIKTRGQQVTLSCSPISGHRSVSWYQQTPGQGLQFLFEYFSETQRNKGNFPGRFSGRQFSNSRSEMNVSTLELGDSALYLCASSPPNQEETQYFGPGTRLLVL.

The table lists this clonotype with many counts. The V and J genes are TRBV20-1 and TRBJ2-7, with no clear D. V gave up 8 bases and J gave up 0 bases, with 14 bases separating them. The CDR3 is made up of 13 amino acids. CDR1 and CDR2 from the germline V gene are DFQATT and SNEGSKA (reference sequence). As DNA, the CDR3 is TGCAGTATCAGTCGGCAGGACTCCTACGAGCAGTACTTC. Its translation is CSISRQDSYEQYF.

At least ten counts were recorded for this clonotype. The chain links TRBV11-3 to TRBJ2-2; D possibly corresponds to TRBD1 (5 bases). CDR3 length: 14 amino acids. Germline V gene lookup returns CDR1 SGHNT and CDR2 YENEEA. V was shortened by 3 bases and J by 7 bases, with 12 bases between the two germline ends. CDR3: CASSLRSGYGELFF. The CDR3 bases are TGTGCCAGCAGCTTGAGGTCAGGGTACGGGGAGCTGTTTTTT.

This clonotype appeared a few times. One end of the junction is discordant with germline, which a read error may explain. This rearrangement joins TRBV7-7 to TRBJ2-1, with 12 bases aligning to TRBD2. There are 15 residues in the CDR3. Germline CDR1 is SSHAT and CDR2 is FNYEAQ (reference sequence). The chain's CDR3 is CASSAGLAGSNEQFF. The CDR3 DNA reads as TGTGCTAGCAGCGCGGGACTAGCGGGTTCCAATGAGCAGTTCTTC.

This clonotype has ten or more counts. The V call is TRBV12-3 or TRBV12-4, the J call TRBJ1-5, with 7 nucleotides matching TRBD1. The CDR3 is 14 residues long. Losses at the gene ends were 6 bases for V and 5 bases for J; bases not matched to a gene: 7. This CDR3 is CASSRTGRDQPQHF. The CDR3 DNA reads as TGTGCCAGCAGCCGGACAGGCCGTGATCAGCCCCAGCATTTT.

The gene calls are TRBV10-3 and TRBJ1-2; 8 nucleotides line up with TRBD1. The germline V gene encodes CDR1 ENHRY and CDR2 SYGVKD. The CDR3 length is 13 residues. V dropped 9 bases and J dropped 5; count of bases not matched to a gene: 8. CDR3 in amino acids: CAIRPGQEYGYTF. Written as DNA, the CDR3 is TGTGCCATAAGGCCGGGACAGGAGTATGGCTACACCTTC.

In its sample, this clonotype was seen many times. The chain couples TRBV20-1 to TRBJ2-7; 8 nucleotides line up with TRBD1. The CDR3 runs to 15 residues. CDR1 is DFQATT, CDR2 SNEGSKA, per germline (reference sequence). V was clipped by 7 bases and J by 2 bases; unmatched bases: 13. In DNA form, the CDR3 reads TGCAGTGTAGTCAATGTTGGACAGGGACCCTACGAGCAGTACTTC. It translates to CSVVNVGQGPYEQYF.

The CDR3 coding sequence is TGTGCCAGCAGTTTAATCCAGGGACCCAATCAGCCCCAGCATTTT. Amino acid sequence: CASSLIQGPNQPQHF. This chain uses TRBV28 with TRBJ1-5, with D perhaps TRBD1 (5 bases). From germline, CDR1 is MDHEN and CDR2 SYDVKM. Trimming shortened V by 2 bases and J by 3 bases, and 11 bases separated the two germline ends. The CDR3 has 15 residues. The full variable domain, in which reference TRBV28 and TRBJ1-5 provide the parts outside the CDR3, is DVKVTQSSRYLVKRTGEKVFLECVQDMDHENMFWYRQDPGLGLRLIYFSYDVKMKEKGDIPEGYSVSREKKERFSLILESASTNQTSMYLCASSLIQGPNQPQHFGDGTRLSIL.

Remarks on this clonotype: One junction end disagrees with the germline gene, perhaps due to a read error. CDR3 coding DNA: TGCGCCAGCAGCTTACCGGGACAGGGGGCGGGGGCCATCGTCCTGACTTTC. The encoded protein is CASSLPGQGAGAIVLTF. This chain joins TRBV5-1 and TRBJ2-6; TRBD1 matches at 12 bases. The CDR3 has 17 amino acids. Germline V gives CDR1 SGHRS, CDR2 YFSETQ. Using reference TRBV5-1 and TRBJ2-6 for the parts outside the CDR3, the full variable domain is KAGVTQTPRYLIKTRGQQVTLSCSPISGHRSVSWYQQTPGQGLQFLFEYFSETQRNKGNFPGRFSGRQFSNSRSEMNVSTLELGDSALYLCASSLPGQGAGAIVLTFGAGSRLTVL.

This clonotype has a count of ten or more. This chain joins TRBV6-5 and TRBJ2-7, with D tentatively TRBD1 (5 bases). V was trimmed by 0 bases and J by 5 bases, leaving 14 bases between them. CDR3 length: 15 residues. From germline, CDR1 is MNHEY and CDR2 SVGAGI. Written as DNA, the CDR3 is TGTGCCAGCAGTTACTCGAGACAGCTGGGCGACGAGCAGTACTTC. Translation gives CASSYSRQLGDEQYF.

CDR3 loop: CASSLVGAGRGMYEQYF. For the CDR3, the DNA is TGTGCCAGCAGCTTAGTCGGAGCAGGGAGAGGGATGTACGAGCAGTACTTC. This chain joins TRBV11-2 and TRBJ2-7; D could derive from TRBD1 or TRBD2 (5 bases each). Germline CDR1 is SGHAT and CDR2 is FQNNGV. The V and J ends lost 1 base and 4 bases respectively, with 20 bases between them. This CDR3 is 17 amino acids long.

This clonotype occurred many times. J is TRBJ1-5 and V is TRBV6-1; D is unclear. The length of the CDR3 is 11 residues. Per germline, CDR1 MNHNS and CDR2 SASEGT. V lost 9 bases and J 7 bases, leaving 10 bases between the germline ends. The CDR3 reads CASGLQQPQHF. DNA for the CDR3: TGTGCCAGTGGTCTACAGCAGCCCCAGCATTTT.

CDR3 residues: CASSTLAGRGEQYF. The DNA of the CDR3 is TGTGCCAGTAGTACCCTAGCGGGGAGGGGGGAGCAGTACTTC. The J gene is TRBJ2-7, the V gene TRBV19, with 9 bases matching TRBD2. The CDR3 length is 14 residues. The junction had 8 bases not matched to a gene; V was cut back by 4 bases and J by 7 bases. Germline lookup yields CDR1 LNHDA and CDR2 SQIVND (reference sequence).

This clonotype was detected ten times or more. The chain has TRBV5-1 and TRBJ2-3, with D unresolved. This CDR3 region has 14 residues. Germline CDR1 SGHRS, CDR2 YFSETQ. The V end lost 10 bases, the J end lost 0 bases, and 15 bases lay between the germline ends. Here the CDR3 DNA reads TGCGCCGGGCGGACGGGTCCAAGCACAGATACGCAGTATTTT. This translates into CAGRTGPSTDTQYF. Full variable domain (outside the CDR3, taken from reference TRBV5-1 and TRBJ2-3): KAGVTQTPRYLIKTRGQQVTLSCSPISGHRSVSWYQQTPGQGLQFLFEYFSETQRNKGNFPGRFSGRQFSNSRSEMNVSTLELGDSALYLCAGRTGPSTDTQYFGPGTRLTVL.

The gene calls are TRBV11-2 and TRBJ2-2; D is tentatively TRBD1 or TRBD2 (5 bases each). Germline loops: CDR1 SGHAT, CDR2 FQNNGV. This CDR3 is built from 14 residues. Trimming took 5 bases from V and 6 from J, leaving 13 bases between them. The CDR3 DNA reads as TGTGCCAGCAGCCCACAGGACTGGGCCGGGGAGCTGTTTTTT. Translating it yields CASSPQDWAGELFF.

J is TRBJ1-1 and V is TRBV20-1, with 8 positions matching TRBD1. Trimming cost V 6 bases and J 5 bases; bases outside gene matches: 11. CDR3 length: 14 residues. Germline loops: CDR1 DFQATT, CDR2 SNEGSKA (reference sequence). The CDR3 protein is CSASRTGRRTEAFF. The CDR3 region has the DNA TGCAGTGCAAGCCGGACAGGGCGTCGGACTGAAGCTTTCTTT.

This clonotype was counted many times. The CDR3 is CASSLEGLHTGELFF. CDR3 nucleotides: TGTGCCAGCAGCTTAGAAGGGTTGCACACCGGGGAGCTGTTTTTT. This sequence joins TRBV11-3 and TRBJ2-2, with D unresolved. The length of the CDR3 is 15 residues. Germline-derived CDR1 and CDR2 are SGHNT and YENEEA. Trimming took 0 bases from V and 3 from J, leaving 8 bases between them.

This sequence joins TRBV11-3 and TRBJ2-5; TRBD2 matches 8 bases. V trimming: 0 bases; J trimming: 3 bases; junction bases outside the gene matches: 12. This CDR3 is built from 18 residues. Germline CDR1 SGHNT, CDR2 YENEEA. The CDR3 DNA reads as TGTGCCAGCAGCTTAGATGGTCTAGCGGGTTTAGCGAAAGAGACCCAGTACTTC. It specifies CASSLDGLAGLAKETQYF.

There are many counts of this clonotype. DNA for the CDR3: TGTGCCAGCAGCCCGCCCCCCCGAGGAGAGACCCAGTACTTC. Protein sequence: CASSPPPRGETQYF. This chain connects TRBV7-9 to TRBJ2-5; no definite D call. The CDR3 is 14 amino acids. The germline V gene encodes CDR1 SEHNR and CDR2 FQNEAQ (reference sequence). V was cut by 5 bases and J by 4 bases, with 14 bases left in between. Full variable domain (rest looked up from reference TRBV7-9 and TRBJ2-5): DTGVSQNPRHKITKRGQNVTFRCDPISEHNRLYWYRQTLGQGPEFLTYFQNEAQLEKSRLLSDRFSAERPKGSFSTLEIQRTEQGDSAMYLCASSPPPRGETQYFGPGTRLLVL.

This clonotype was picked up many times. CDR3 protein: CASSAQGWGTEAFF. In nucleotides, the CDR3 is TGTGCCAGCAGCGCGCAGGGTTGGGGGACTGAAGCTTTCTTT. The chain employs TRBV11-1 and TRBJ1-1, with D maybe TRBD1 (5 bases). Trimming took 5 bases from V and 5 from J, leaving 15 bases between them. Germline lookup yields CDR1 SGHAT and CDR2 FQDESV (reference sequence). CDR3 size: 14 residues.

In its sample, this clonotype was seen many times. The rearrangement joins TRBV6-2 or TRBV6-3 to TRBJ1-5; no clear D gene. Trimming took 6 bases from V and 1 from J, leaving 10 bases between them. This CDR3 is built from 14 residues. Per germline, CDR1 MNHEY and CDR2 SVGEGT. The CDR3 nucleotides read TGTGCCAGCAGCCACCCTAACAGCAATCAGCCCCAGCATTTT. Translated, it gives CASSHPNSNQPQHF.

The chain joins TRBV6-1 to TRBJ1-6; D remains ambiguous. The CDR3 has 12 residues. Germline CDR1 is MNHNS and CDR2 is SASEGT. Trimming removed 7 bases at V and 7 bases at J, with 8 bases between. In DNA, the CDR3 is TGTGCCAGCACCTTAGAGAATTCACCCCTCCACTTT. Amino acid sequence: CASTLENSPLHF.

This chain joins TRBV2 and TRBJ2-3, with TRBD2 matching over 11 bases. This CDR3 comprises 17 residues. In germline, CDR1 is SNHLY, CDR2 FYNNEI. J was trimmed by 1 base and V by 7 bases; bases with no gene match: 10. The CDR3 sequence is CASNSPSGRWGTDTQYF. In nucleotides, the CDR3 is TGTGCCAGCAATAGCCCTAGCGGGAGGTGGGGCACAGATACGCAGTATTTT.

This clonotype was seen repeatedly, ten times or more. The chain couples TRBV3-1 to TRBJ1-2, with TRBD1 matching 11 bases. From germline, CDR1 is LGHDT and CDR2 YNNKEL (reference sequence). With 3 bases clipped from V and 10 bases from J, the junction kept 13 bases outside the gene matches. The CDR3 totals 16 residues. CDR3 residues: CASSHRHGQGAKDYTF. CDR3 DNA sequence: TGTGCCAGCAGCCATCGTCATGGACAGGGGGCGAAAGACTACACCTTC.

This clonotype was observed at least ten times. The V call is TRBV11-2, the J call TRBJ2-1; TRBD2 agrees at 12 bases. The CDR3 consists of 18 residues. The germline gives CDR1 SGHAT, CDR2 FQNNGV. J was trimmed by 4 bases and V by 1 base; bases with no gene match: 8. The CDR3 loop reads CASSLVLAGGPRYNEQFF. In nucleotides, the CDR3 is TGTGCCAGCAGCTTAGTCCTAGCGGGAGGGCCGAGGTACAATGAGCAGTTCTTC.

This clonotype was recorded at least ten times. The gene calls are TRBV30 and TRBJ1-1; D is undetermined. The CDR3 covers 11 residues. Germline V gene lookup returns CDR1 GTSNPN and CDR2 SVGIG (reference sequence). V shed 5 bases and J shed 4 bases, with 8 bases lying between them. CDR3 residues: CAWRRATEAFF. CDR3 nucleotides: TGTGCCTGGCGGCGGGCCACTGAAGCTTTCTTT.